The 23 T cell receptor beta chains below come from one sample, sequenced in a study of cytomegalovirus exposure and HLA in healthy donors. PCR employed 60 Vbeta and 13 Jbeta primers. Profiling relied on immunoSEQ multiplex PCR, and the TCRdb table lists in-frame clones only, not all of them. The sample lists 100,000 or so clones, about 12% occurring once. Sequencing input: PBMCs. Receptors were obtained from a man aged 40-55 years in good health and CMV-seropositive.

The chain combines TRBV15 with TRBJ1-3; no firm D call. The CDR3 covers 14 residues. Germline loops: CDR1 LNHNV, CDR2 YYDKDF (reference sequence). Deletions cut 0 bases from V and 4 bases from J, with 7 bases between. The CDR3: CATSRDQAGNTIYF. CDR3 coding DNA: TGTGCCACCAGCAGAGATCAGGCCGGAAACACCATATATTTT.

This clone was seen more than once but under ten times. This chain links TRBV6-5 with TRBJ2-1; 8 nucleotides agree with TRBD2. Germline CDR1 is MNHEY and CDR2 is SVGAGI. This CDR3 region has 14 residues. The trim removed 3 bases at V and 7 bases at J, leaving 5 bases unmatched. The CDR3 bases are TGTGCCAGCAGTTATGGGGCGGGAGGTAATGAGCAGTTCTTC. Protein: CASSYGAGGNEQFF.

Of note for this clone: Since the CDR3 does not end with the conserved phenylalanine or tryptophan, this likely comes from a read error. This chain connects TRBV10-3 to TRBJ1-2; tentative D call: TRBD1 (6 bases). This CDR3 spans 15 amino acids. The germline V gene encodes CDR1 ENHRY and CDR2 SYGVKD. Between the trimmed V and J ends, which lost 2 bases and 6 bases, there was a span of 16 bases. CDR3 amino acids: CAISETRQASDGYTL. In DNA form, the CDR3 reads TGTGCCATCAGTGAGACAAGACAGGCATCCGATGGCTACACCCTC.

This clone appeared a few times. CDR3 nucleotide sequence: TGTGCCAGCAGCTTGGCCGGGGTTGATTCACCCCTCCACTTT. Its protein is CASSLAGVDSPLHF. This sequence joins TRBV5-4 and TRBJ1-6; no clear D gene. The CDR3 contains 14 residues. The ends were cut back, 0 bases at V and 8 bases at J, with 9 bases in the middle. Per germline, CDR1 SGHNT and CDR2 YYREEE (reference sequence).

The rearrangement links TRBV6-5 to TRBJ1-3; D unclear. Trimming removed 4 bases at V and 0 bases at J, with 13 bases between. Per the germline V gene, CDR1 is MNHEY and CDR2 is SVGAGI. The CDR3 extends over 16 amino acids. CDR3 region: CASSSPRFPSGNTIYF. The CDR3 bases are TGTGCCAGCAGTTCCCCCCGGTTTCCCTCTGGAAACACCATATATTTT.

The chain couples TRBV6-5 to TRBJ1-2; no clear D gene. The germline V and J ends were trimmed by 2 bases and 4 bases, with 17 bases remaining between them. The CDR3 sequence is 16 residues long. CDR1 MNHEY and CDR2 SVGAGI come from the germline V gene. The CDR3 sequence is CASSYGEGLVTYGYTF. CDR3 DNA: TGTGCCAGCAGTTACGGGGAAGGACTCGTTACCTATGGCTACACCTTC.

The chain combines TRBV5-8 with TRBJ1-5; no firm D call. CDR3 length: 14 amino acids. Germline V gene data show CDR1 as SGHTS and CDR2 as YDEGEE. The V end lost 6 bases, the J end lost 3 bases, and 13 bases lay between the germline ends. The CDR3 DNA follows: TGTGCCAGCACCTCTCCAAGACTCAATCAGCCCCAGCATTTT. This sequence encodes CASTSPRLNQPQHF.

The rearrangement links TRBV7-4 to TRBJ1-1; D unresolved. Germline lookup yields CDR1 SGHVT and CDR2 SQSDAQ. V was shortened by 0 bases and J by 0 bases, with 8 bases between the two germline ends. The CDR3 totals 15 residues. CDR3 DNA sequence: TGTGCCAGCAGCTTAGCGCCGGGGATGAACACTGAAGCTTTCTTT. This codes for CASSLAPGMNTEAFF.

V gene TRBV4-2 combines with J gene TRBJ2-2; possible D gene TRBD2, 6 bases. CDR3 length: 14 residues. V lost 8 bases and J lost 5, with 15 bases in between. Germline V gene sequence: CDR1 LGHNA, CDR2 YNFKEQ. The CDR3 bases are TGTGCCAGCTCTCGCGGGGAGGAGACCGGGGAGCTGTTTTTT. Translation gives CASSRGEETGELFF.

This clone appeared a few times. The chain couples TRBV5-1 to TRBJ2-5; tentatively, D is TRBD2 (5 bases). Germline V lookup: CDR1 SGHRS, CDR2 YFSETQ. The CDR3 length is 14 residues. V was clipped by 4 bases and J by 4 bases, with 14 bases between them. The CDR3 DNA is TGCGCCAGCAGCAGTACGGGGTTGGGAGAGACCCAGTACTTC. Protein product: CASSSTGLGETQYF.

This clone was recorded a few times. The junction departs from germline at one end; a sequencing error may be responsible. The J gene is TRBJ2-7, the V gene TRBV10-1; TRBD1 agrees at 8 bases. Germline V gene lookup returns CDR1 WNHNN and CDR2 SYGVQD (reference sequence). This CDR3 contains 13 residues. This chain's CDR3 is CASSDHPGGEPYF. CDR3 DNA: TGCGCCAGCAGTGACCATCCAGGGGGCGAGCCGTACTTC.

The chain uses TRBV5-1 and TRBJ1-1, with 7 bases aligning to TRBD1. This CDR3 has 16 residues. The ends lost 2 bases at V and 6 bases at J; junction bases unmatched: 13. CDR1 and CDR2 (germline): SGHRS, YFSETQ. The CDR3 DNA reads TGCGCCAGCAGCTTCGGATTACTCGACAGGGAGCCTGAAGCTTTCTTT. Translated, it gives CASSFGLLDREPEAFF.

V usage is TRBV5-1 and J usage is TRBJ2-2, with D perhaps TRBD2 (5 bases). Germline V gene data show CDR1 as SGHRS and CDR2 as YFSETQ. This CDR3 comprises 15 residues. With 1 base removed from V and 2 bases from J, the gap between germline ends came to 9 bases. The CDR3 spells CASSLIRTNTGELFF. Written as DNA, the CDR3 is TGCGCCAGCAGCTTGATCCGGACTAACACCGGGGAGCTGTTTTTT.

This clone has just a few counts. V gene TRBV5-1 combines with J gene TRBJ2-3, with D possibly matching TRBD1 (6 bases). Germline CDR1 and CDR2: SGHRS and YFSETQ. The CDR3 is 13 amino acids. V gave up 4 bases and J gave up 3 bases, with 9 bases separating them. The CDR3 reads CASSAQGTDTQYF. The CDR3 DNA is TGCGCCAGCAGCGCACAGGGTACAGATACGCAGTATTTT.

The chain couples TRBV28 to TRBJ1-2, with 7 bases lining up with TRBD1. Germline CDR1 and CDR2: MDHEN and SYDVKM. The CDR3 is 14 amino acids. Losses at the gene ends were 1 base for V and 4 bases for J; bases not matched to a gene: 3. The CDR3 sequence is CASSLYGTVYGYTF. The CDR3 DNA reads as TGTGCCAGCAGTTTATACGGGACAGTCTATGGCTACACCTTC.

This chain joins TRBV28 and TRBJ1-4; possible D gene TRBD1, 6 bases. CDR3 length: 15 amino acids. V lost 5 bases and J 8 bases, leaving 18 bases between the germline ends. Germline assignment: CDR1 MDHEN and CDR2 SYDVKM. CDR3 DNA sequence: TGTGCCAGCAGTCCGTACAGGGACCTGTCGGAAAAACTGTTTTTT. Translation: CASSPYRDLSEKLFF.

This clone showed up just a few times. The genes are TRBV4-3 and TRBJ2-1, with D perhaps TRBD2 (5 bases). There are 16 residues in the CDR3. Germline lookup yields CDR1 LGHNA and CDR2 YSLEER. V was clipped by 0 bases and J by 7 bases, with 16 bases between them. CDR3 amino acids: CASSQEWNGIKNEQFF. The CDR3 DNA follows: TGCGCCAGCAGCCAAGAATGGAACGGGATAAAGAATGAGCAGTTCTTC.

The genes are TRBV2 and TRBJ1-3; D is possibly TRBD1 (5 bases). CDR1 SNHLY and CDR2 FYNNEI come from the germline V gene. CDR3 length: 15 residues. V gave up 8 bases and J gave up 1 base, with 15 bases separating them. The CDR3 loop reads CASVSEGVSGNTIYF. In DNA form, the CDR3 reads TGTGCCAGCGTGTCGGAAGGGGTTTCTGGAAACACCATATATTTT.

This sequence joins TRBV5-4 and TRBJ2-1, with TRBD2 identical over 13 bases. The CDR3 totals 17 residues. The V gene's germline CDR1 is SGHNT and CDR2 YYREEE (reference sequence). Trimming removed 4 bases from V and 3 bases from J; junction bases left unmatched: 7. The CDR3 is CASSPTTSGRSYNEQFF. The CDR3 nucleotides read TGTGCCAGCAGCCCTACGACTAGCGGGAGGAGCTACAATGAGCAGTTCTTC.

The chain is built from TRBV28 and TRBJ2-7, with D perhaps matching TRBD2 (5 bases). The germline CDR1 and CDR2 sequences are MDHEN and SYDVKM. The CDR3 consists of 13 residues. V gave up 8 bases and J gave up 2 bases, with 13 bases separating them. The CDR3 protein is CASLDVGTYEQYF. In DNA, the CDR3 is TGTGCCAGCCTCGACGTCGGGACCTACGAGCAGTACTTC.

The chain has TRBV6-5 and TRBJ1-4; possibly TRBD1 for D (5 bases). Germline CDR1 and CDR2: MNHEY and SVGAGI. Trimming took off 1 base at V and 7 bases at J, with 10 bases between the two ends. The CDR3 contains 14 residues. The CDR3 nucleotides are TGTGCCAGCAGTTACTTCGCAGGGTTTGAAAAACTGTTTTTT. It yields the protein CASSYFAGFEKLFF.

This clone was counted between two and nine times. In DNA form, the CDR3 reads TGTGCCAGCAGCTTAGCCGACAGGGTTTCCTACAATGAGCAGTTCTTC. Amino acids: CASSLADRVSYNEQFF. The gene calls are TRBV7-9 and TRBJ2-1; 7 nucleotides agree with TRBD1. V lost 0 bases, J lost 1 base, and 3 bases stayed unmatched. CDR3 size: 16 residues. Per germline, CDR1 SEHNR and CDR2 FQNEAQ (reference sequence).

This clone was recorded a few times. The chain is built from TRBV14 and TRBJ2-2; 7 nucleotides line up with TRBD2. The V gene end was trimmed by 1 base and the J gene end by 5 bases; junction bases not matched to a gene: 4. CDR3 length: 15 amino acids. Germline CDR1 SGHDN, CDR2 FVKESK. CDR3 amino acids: CASSQGGSGTGELFF. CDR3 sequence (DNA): TGTGCCAGCAGCCAAGGCGGGAGTGGAACCGGGGAGCTGTTTTTT.